This TCR beta chain was captured by sequencing in a study of lymphopenia after photon versus proton radiotherapy. The V gene lost 9 bases and the J gene lost 5 bases, with 14 bases spanning the gap. The V gene's germline CDR1 is SNHLY and CDR2 FYNNEI. The CDR3 extends over 13 amino acids. TCRdb keeps only in-frame clones here, not all; method: immunoSEQ multiplex PCR. The sample includes roughly 58,000 clones, 87% seen only once; the top ten take 13%. Concerning this clone: The antigen remains unidentified.

Study-wide findings and caveats: In patients who died, overall survival fell as post-nadir TCR diversity dropped more. Survival link was tested only in deceased patients; proton benefit remains a possibility. Under photons, naive T cells and diversity fell while effector/memory populations rose. After lymphocyte nadir, photon-treated repertoires showed oligoclonal expansion, especially CD8+ Temra.

The TCR comes from a man of 80 years or more with esophageal cancer. V gene TRBV2 combines with J gene TRBJ1-5; D unclear. The material was peripheral blood, obtained from a patient treated with proton-based radiotherapy. The CDR3 here is CASTGGADQPQHF. The CDR3 DNA sequence: TGTGCCAGTACCGGCGGAGCGGATCAGCCCCAGCATTTT.